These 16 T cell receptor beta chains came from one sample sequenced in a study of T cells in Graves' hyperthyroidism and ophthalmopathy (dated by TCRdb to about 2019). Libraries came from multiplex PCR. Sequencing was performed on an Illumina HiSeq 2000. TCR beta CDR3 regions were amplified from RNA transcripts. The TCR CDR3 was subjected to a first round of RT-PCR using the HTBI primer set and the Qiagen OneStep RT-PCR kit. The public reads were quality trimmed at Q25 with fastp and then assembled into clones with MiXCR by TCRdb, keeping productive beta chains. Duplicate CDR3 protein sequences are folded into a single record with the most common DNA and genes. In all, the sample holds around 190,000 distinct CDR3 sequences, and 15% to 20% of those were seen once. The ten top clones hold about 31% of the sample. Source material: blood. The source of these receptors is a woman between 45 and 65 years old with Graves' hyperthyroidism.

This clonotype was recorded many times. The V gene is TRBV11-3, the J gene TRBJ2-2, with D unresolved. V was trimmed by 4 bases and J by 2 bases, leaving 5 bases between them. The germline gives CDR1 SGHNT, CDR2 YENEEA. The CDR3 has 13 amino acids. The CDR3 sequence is CASSSVNTGELFF. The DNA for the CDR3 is TGTGCCAGCAGCTCCGTCAACACCGGGGAGCTGTTTTTT.

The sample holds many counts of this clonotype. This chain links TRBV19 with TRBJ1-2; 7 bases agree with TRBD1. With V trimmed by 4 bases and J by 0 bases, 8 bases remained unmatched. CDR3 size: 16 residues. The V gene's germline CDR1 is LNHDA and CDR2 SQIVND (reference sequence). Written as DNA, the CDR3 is TGTGCCAGTAGTACCATTGGGACAGACTCTAACTATGGCTACACCTTC. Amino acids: CASSTIGTDSNYGYTF.

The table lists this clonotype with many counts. CDR3 in DNA: TGTGCCAGCAGTTCTCCCTCGGCTAGCGGGAACAATTACGAGCAGTACTTC. Translated: CASSSPSASGNNYEQYF. This sequence joins TRBV28 and TRBJ2-7, with 9 bases fitting TRBD2. Germline CDR1 reads MDHEN; CDR2 reads SYDVKM. There are 17 residues in the CDR3. V shed 4 bases, J shed 4 bases, and the junction held 14 bases outside the gene matches.

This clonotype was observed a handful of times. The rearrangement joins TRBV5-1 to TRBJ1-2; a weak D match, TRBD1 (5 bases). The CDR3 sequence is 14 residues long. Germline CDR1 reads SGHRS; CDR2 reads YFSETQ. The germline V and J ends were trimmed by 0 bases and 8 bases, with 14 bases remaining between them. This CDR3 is CASSLVGRAEGYTF. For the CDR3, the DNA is TGCGCCAGCAGCTTGGTTGGCAGGGCGGAAGGCTACACCTTC. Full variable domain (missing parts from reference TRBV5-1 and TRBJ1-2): KAGVTQTPRYLIKTRGQQVTLSCSPISGHRSVSWYQQTPGQGLQFLFEYFSETQRNKGNFPGRFSGRQFSNSRSEMNVSTLELGDSALYLCASSLVGRAEGYTFGSGTRLTVV.

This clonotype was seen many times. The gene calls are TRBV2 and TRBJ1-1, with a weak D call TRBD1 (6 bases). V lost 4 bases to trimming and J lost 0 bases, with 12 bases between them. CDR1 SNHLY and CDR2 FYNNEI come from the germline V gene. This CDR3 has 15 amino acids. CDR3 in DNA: TGTGCCAGCAGTGCCACAGGGATTATGAACACTGAAGCTTTCTTT. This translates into CASSATGIMNTEAFF. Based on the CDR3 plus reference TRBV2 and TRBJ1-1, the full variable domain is EPEVTQTPSHQVTQMGQEVILRCVPISNHLYFYWYRQILGQKVEFLVSFYNNEISEKSEIFDDQFSVERPDGSNFTLKIRSTKLEDSAMYFCASSATGIMNTEAFFGQGTRLTVV.

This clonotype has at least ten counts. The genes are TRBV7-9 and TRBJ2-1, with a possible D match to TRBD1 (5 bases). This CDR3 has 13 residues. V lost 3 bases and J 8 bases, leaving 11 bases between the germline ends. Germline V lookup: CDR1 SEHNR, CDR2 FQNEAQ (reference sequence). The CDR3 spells CASSLAGNYEQFF. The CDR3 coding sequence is TGTGCCAGCAGCTTGGCAGGGAACTATGAGCAGTTCTTC.

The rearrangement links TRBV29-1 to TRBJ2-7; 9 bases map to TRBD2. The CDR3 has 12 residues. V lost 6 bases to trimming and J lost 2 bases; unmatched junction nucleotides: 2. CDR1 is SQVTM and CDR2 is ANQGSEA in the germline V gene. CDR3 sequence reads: CSVLAGAYEQYF. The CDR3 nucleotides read TGCAGCGTCTTAGCGGGAGCCTACGAGCAGTACTTC.

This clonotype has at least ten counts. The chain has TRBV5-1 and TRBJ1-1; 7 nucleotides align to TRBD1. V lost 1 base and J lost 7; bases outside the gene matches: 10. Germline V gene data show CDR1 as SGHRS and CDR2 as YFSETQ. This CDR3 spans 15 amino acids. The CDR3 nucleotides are TGCGCCAGCAGCTTGTTAACATTACAGGGGAATGAAGCTTTCTTT. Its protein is CASSLLTLQGNEAFF.

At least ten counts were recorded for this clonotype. In nucleotides, the CDR3 is TGTGCCAGCAGTTACTCAAGAGGCACAGATACGCAGTATTTT. Protein product: CASSYSRGTDTQYF. The chain employs TRBV6-6 and TRBJ2-3, with D unresolved. The CDR3 is 14 amino acids. Germline assignment: CDR1 MNHNY and CDR2 SVGAGI (reference sequence). The V end was cut by 0 bases, the J end by 1 base, with 5 bases between.

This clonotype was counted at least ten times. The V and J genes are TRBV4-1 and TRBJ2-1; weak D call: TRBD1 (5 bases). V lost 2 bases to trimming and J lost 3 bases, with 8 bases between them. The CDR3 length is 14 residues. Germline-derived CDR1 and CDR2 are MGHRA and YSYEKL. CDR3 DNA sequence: TGCGCCAGCAGCCAAAGGCAGGGCTACAATGAGCAGTTCTTC. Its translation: CASSQRQGYNEQFF.

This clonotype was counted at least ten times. The CDR3 sequence: CSASMGAQGSDYGYTF. In DNA, the CDR3 is TGCAGTGCTAGTATGGGGGCGCAAGGATCGGACTATGGCTACACCTTC. V and J are TRBV20-1 and TRBJ1-2; a weak D match, TRBD1 (6 bases). Germline assignment: CDR1 DFQATT and CDR2 SNEGSKA (reference sequence). The V and J ends lost 3 bases and 3 bases respectively, with 20 bases between them. This CDR3 is built from 16 residues.

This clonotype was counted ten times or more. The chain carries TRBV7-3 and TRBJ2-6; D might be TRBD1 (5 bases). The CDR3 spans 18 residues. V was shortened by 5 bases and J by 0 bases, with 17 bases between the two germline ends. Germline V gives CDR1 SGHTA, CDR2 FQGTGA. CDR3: CASSVDPLRASGANVLTF. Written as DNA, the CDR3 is TGTGCCAGCAGCGTTGACCCCCTCAGGGCCTCTGGGGCCAACGTCCTGACTTTC.

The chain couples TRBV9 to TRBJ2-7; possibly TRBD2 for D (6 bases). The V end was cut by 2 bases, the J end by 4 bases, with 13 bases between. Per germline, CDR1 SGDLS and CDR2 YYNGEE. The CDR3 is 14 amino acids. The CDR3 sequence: CASSVSSGQYEQYF. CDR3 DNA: TGTGCCAGCAGCGTTAGTAGCGGTCAATACGAGCAGTACTTC. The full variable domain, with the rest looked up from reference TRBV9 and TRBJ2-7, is DSGVTQTPKHLITATGQRVTLRCSPRSGDLSVYWYQQSLDQGLQFLIQYYNGEERAKGNILERFSAQQFPDLHSELNLSSLELGDSALYFCASSVSSGQYEQYFGPGTRLTVT.

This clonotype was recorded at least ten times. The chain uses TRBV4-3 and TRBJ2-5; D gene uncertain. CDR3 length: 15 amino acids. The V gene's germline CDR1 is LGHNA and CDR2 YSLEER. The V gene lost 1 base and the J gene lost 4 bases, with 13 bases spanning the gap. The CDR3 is CASSQAIMGSETQYF. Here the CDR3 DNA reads TGCGCCAGCAGCCAAGCAATTATGGGGTCAGAGACCCAGTACTTC.

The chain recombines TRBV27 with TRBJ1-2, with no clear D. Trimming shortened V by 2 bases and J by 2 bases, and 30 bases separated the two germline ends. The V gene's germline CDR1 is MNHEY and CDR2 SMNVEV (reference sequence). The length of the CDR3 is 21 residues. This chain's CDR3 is CASSLVAVMPPVYHENYGYTF. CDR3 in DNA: TGTGCCAGCAGTTTAGTTGCCGTAATGCCCCCAGTGTATCACGAGAACTATGGCTACACCTTC.

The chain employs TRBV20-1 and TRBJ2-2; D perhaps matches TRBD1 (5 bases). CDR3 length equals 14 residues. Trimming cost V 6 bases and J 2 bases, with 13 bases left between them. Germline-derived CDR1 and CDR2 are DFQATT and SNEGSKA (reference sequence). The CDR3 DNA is TGCAGTGCCCAAAAAAGGGGAAACACCGGGGAGCTGTTTTTT. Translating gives CSAQKRGNTGELFF.